One and the same sample provided the 28 T cell receptor beta chains below, sequenced in a study of blood T cells in healthy people across ages. Alongside a J-beta primer mix, a sample-barcoded 5' primer served in a second PCR lasting about 7 to 12 cycles. Each CDR3 protein gets one entry after TCRdb re-called the 5' RACE reads with MiXCR. The repertoire consists of 1.5 million or so distinct CDR3 sequences, with about 43% occurring once and the leading ten covering 7% to 9%. What was sequenced was blood. These receptors came from a woman younger than 30 in good health.

The sample holds a few counts of this clonotype. J is TRBJ2-7 and V is TRBV20-1; 16 bases line up with TRBD2. The CDR3 consists of 21 residues. The J segment lost 2 bases and the V segment lost 0 bases, leaving 16 bases of the junction unmatched. Per the germline V gene, CDR1 is DFQATT and CDR2 is SNEGSKA (reference sequence). The chain's CDR3 is CSARDVSLNPGLAGGPYEQYF. CDR3 nucleotide sequence: TGCAGTGCTAGAGACGTGAGCTTAAACCCGGGACTAGCGGGGGGGCCCTACGAGCAGTACTTC.

This clonotype was seen only a few times. The chain couples TRBV2 to TRBJ2-3; no firm D call. CDR1 and CDR2 (germline): SNHLY, FYNNEI. V lost 3 bases and J 3 bases, leaving 10 bases between the germline ends. The CDR3 is 14 amino acids. CDR3: CASSEGVRTDTQYF. The CDR3 nucleotides read TGTGCCAGCAGTGAGGGCGTGCGGACAGATACGCAGTATTTT.

The chain uses TRBV11-2 and TRBJ2-1; 7 bases align to TRBD2. This CDR3 contains 14 residues. Germline V gene lookup returns CDR1 SGHAT and CDR2 FQNNGV. V gave up 9 bases and J gave up 6 bases; unmatched junction bases: 11. DNA for the CDR3: TGTGCCAGTGGGCGGGCAGCGGGAATCAATGAGCAGTTCTTC. It is translated as CASGRAAGINEQFF. Supplemented by reference TRBV11-2 and TRBJ2-1, the full variable domain reads EAGVAQSPRYKIIEKRQSVAFWCNPISGHATLYWYQQILGQGPKLLIQFQNNGVVDDSQLPKDRFSAERLKGVDSTLKIQPAKLEDSAVYLCASGRAAGINEQFFGPGTRLTVL.

The J gene is TRBJ2-3, the V gene TRBV20-1; tentatively, D is TRBD2 (5 bases). The CDR3 totals 15 residues. V gave up 8 bases and J gave up 1 base, with 19 bases separating them. Looked up from germline, CDR1 is DFQATT and CDR2 is SNEGSKA (reference sequence). Written as DNA, the CDR3 is TGCAGTCCCTTGCGGGCTGGCTCTGGCACAGATACGCAGTATTTT. Translated, it gives CSPLRAGSGTDTQYF.

The gene calls are TRBV3-1 and TRBJ2-7; D is unclear. The CDR3 extends over 15 amino acids. Trimming removed 5 bases from V and 0 bases from J, with 14 bases in between. The V gene's germline CDR1 is LGHDT and CDR2 YNNKEL (reference sequence). In nucleotides, the CDR3 is TGTGCCAGCAGCGGTCGGCCCCCTCTCTCCTACGAGCAGTACTTC. Protein: CASSGRPPLSYEQYF.

The chain is built from TRBV5-5 and TRBJ2-5; D remains ambiguous. The V end was cut by 0 bases, the J end by 13 bases, with 31 bases between. This CDR3 has 18 residues. From germline, CDR1 is SGHKS and CDR2 YYEKEE (reference sequence). In DNA, the CDR3 is TGTGCCAGCAGCTTGGGGCCGCCTGGGTCAGTGCTCCGGAATGAGCGGTACTTC. Translated, it gives CASSLGPPGSVLRNERYF.

The chain combines TRBV5-6 with TRBJ2-3; D might be TRBD2 (7 bases). The CDR3 is 17 residues long. V was clipped by 4 bases and J by 0 bases, with 18 bases between them. CDR1 SGHDT and CDR2 YYEEEE come from the germline V gene. The CDR3 reads CASSTAGAAPSTDTQYF. The CDR3 nucleotides are TGTGCCAGCAGCACCGCGGGGGCGGCCCCTAGCACAGATACGCAGTATTTT.

The chain has TRBV6-5 and TRBJ2-3, with 7 positions matching TRBD2. Germline V lookup: CDR1 MNHEY, CDR2 SVGAGI. The ends lost 6 bases at V and 6 bases at J; junction bases unmatched: 12. The CDR3 sequence is 15 residues long. The CDR3 sequence: CASSYTSDSGDTQYF. For the CDR3, the DNA is TGTGCCAGCAGCTACACTAGCGACTCAGGGGATACGCAGTATTTT.

This rearrangement joins TRBV25-1 to TRBJ2-5; 8 nucleotides match TRBD2. Germline V gene sequence: CDR1 MGHDK, CDR2 SYGVNS. V lost 6 bases to trimming and J lost 4 bases; unmatched junction nucleotides: 10. This CDR3 has 15 residues. CDR3 residues: CASRGVSAGGETQYF. The CDR3 DNA follows: TGTGCCAGCAGGGGGGTCAGCGCGGGGGGAGAGACCCAGTACTTC. Complete variable domain (other parts from reference TRBV25-1 and TRBJ2-5): EADIYQTPRYLVIGTGKKITLECSQTMGHDKMYWYQQDPGMELHLIHYSYGVNSTEKGDLSSESTVSRIRTEHFPLTLESARPSHTSQYLCASRGVSAGGETQYFGPGTRLLVL.

This sequence joins TRBV7-9 and TRBJ2-7, with TRBD2 identical over 7 bases. The V gene end was trimmed by 3 bases and the J gene end by 2 bases; junction bases not matched to a gene: 4. The CDR3 covers 14 residues. The germline V gene encodes CDR1 SEHNR and CDR2 FQNEAQ (reference sequence). CDR3 protein: CASSFGLDPYEQYF. Written as DNA, the CDR3 is TGTGCCAGCAGCTTCGGACTAGATCCCTACGAGCAGTACTTC.

CDR3 sequence reads: CASSLAARGASGVRTDTQYF. The CDR3 nucleotides read TGTGCCAGCAGCTTAGCGGCACGGGGGGCTAGCGGGGTTCGCACAGATACGCAGTATTTT. This chain joins TRBV7-2 and TRBJ2-3; TRBD2 matches 9 bases. Losses at the gene ends were 0 bases for V and 1 base for J; bases not matched to a gene: 14. Germline lookup yields CDR1 SGHTA and CDR2 FQGNSA. CDR3 length equals 20 residues.

This clonotype has just a few counts. The V and J genes are TRBV4-1 and TRBJ2-7; possible D gene TRBD1, 5 bases. Trimming pared 0 bases from V and 4 bases from J, leaving 13 bases between. This CDR3 is 15 amino acids long. In germline, CDR1 is MGHRA, CDR2 YSYEKL. The CDR3 spells CASSQDPPGQYEQYF. CDR3 DNA sequence: TGCGCCAGCAGCCAAGATCCCCCAGGGCAATACGAGCAGTACTTC.

This clonotype was counted a few times. CDR3 bases: TGCGCCAGCAGCCAAGAACGGCTAGTAAGGGACGAGCAGTACTTC. Translated: CASSQERLVRDEQYF. This sequence joins TRBV4-1 and TRBJ2-7; no clear D. Trimming stripped 0 bases from V and 5 bases from J, with 14 bases between. Germline values: CDR1 MGHRA, CDR2 YSYEKL. This CDR3 is built from 15 residues.

This clonotype was detected only a few times. This sequence joins TRBV5-1 and TRBJ2-3; 11 nucleotides match TRBD2. The CDR3 extends over 15 amino acids. V shed 5 bases, J shed 6 bases, and the junction held 8 bases outside the gene matches. The germline V gene encodes CDR1 SGHRS and CDR2 YFSETQ. The CDR3 sequence is CASRRASGRTDTQYF. The CDR3 nucleotides read TGCGCCAGCAGGAGGGCTAGCGGGAGGACGGATACGCAGTATTTT.

This clonotype appeared a few times. V and J are TRBV7-9 and TRBJ2-7; D tentatively reads TRBD1 or TRBD2 (5 bases each). Germline assignment: CDR1 SEHNR and CDR2 FQNEAQ (reference sequence). The germline V and J ends were trimmed by 7 bases and 5 bases, with 15 bases remaining between them. There are 13 residues in the CDR3. The CDR3 reads CASIEGRNNEQYF. The CDR3 nucleotides read TGTGCCAGCATCGAGGGGCGGAACAACGAGCAGTACTTC.

This clonotype showed up just a few times. The V call is TRBV29-1, the J call TRBJ1-5, with 7 bases identical to TRBD1. Germline assignment: CDR1 SQVTM and CDR2 ANQGSEA. This CDR3 has 13 residues. J lost 7 bases, V lost 7 bases, and 10 bases had no gene match. CDR3 nucleotide sequence: TGCAGCGCTCAGGGGGGCGCCGGGCAGCCCCAGCATTTT. This translates into CSAQGGAGQPQHF.

The chain has TRBV9 and TRBJ2-7; the D is unclear. Trimming took 0 bases from V and 4 from J, leaving 14 bases between them. CDR1 is SGDLS, CDR2 YYNGEE, per germline. This CDR3 has 15 amino acids. The CDR3 DNA reads TGTGCCAGCAGCGTAGAGCCAGGACCTGGGTACGAGCAGTACTTC. Residues: CASSVEPGPGYEQYF.

This clonotype was seen only a few times. This chain links TRBV28 with TRBJ1-2; a weak D match, TRBD1 (5 bases). From germline, CDR1 is MDHEN and CDR2 SYDVKM. V was cut by 3 bases and J by 2 bases, with 10 bases left in between. The CDR3 sequence is 14 residues long. CDR3 residues: CASSFPGINYGYTF. Written as DNA, the CDR3 is TGTGCCAGCAGTTTCCCAGGGATCAACTATGGCTACACCTTC.

J is TRBJ2-7 and V is TRBV6-2 or TRBV6-3; 7 bases align to TRBD1. The CDR3 covers 16 residues. With V trimmed by 2 bases and J by 7 bases, 14 bases remained unmatched. Germline CDR1 MNHEY, CDR2 SVGEGT. The DNA for the CDR3 is TGTGCCAGCAGTTACCCTCAGGGGGTTACCTACAATGAGCAGTACTTC. This gives the protein CASSYPQGVTYNEQYF.

This clonotype occurred many times. The CDR3 DNA reads as TGTGCCAGCAGCTTGGGCAGCTTCTATGGCTACACCTTC. It yields the protein CASSLGSFYGYTF. The V and J genes are TRBV11-2 and TRBJ1-2; no firm D call. The CDR3 has 13 amino acids. Germline CDR1 is SGHAT and CDR2 is FQNNGV. V lost 3 bases to trimming and J lost 4 bases, with 9 bases between them. Looking up the rest from reference TRBV11-2 and TRBJ1-2 gives the full variable domain: EAGVAQSPRYKIIEKRQSVAFWCNPISGHATLYWYQQILGQGPKLLIQFQNNGVVDDSQLPKDRFSAERLKGVDSTLKIQPAKLEDSAVYLCASSLGSFYGYTFGSGTRLTVV.

In the case of this clonotype: One end of the junction fails to match germline, which may point to a read error. The J gene is TRBJ1-3, the V gene TRBV4-2; the D is unclear. The CDR3 runs 15 residues. Germline assignment: CDR1 LGHNA and CDR2 YNFKEQ. CDR3 DNA sequence: TGTGCCGGCAGCCGCTTCGCGGGGTACGGAAACACCATATATTTT. Protein sequence: CAGSRFAGYGNTIYF.

This clonotype was detected only a few times. The chain has TRBV12-5 and TRBJ2-1; TRBD2 might be the D (5 bases). Germline values: CDR1 LGHNT, CDR2 FRNRAP. Trimming pared 7 bases from V and 3 bases from J, leaving 16 bases between. The CDR3 length is 15 residues. Here the CDR3 DNA reads TGTGCTAGTGCCGTGAGCCCCGCGGGCTACAATGAGCAGTTCTTC. The encoded protein is CASAVSPAGYNEQFF.

This clonotype has just a few counts. The chain recombines TRBV7-9 with TRBJ1-2; D is unclear. This CDR3 comprises 14 residues. Deletions cut 1 base from V and 1 base from J, with 7 bases between. From germline, CDR1 is SEHNR and CDR2 FQNEAQ (reference sequence). As DNA, the CDR3 is TGTGCCAGCAGCTTAGGGCCAAATAACTATGGCTACACCTTC. The encoded protein is CASSLGPNNYGYTF.

This clonotype was observed a few times. This rearrangement joins TRBV20-1 to TRBJ1-2, with 8 bases that match TRBD1. The J segment lost 1 base and the V segment lost 0 bases, leaving 1 base of the junction unmatched. Germline values: CDR1 DFQATT, CDR2 SNEGSKA (reference sequence). The CDR3 has 14 residues. The CDR3 nucleotides read TGCAGTGCTAGAGACACAGGGGGTAACTATGGCTACACCTTC. This codes for CSARDTGGNYGYTF.

The V gene is TRBV27, the J gene TRBJ2-1, with D possibly being TRBD2 (5 bases). The germline V and J ends were trimmed by 11 bases and 0 bases, with 29 bases remaining between them. CDR1 and CDR2 (germline): MNHEY, SMNVEV (reference sequence). The CDR3 has 19 amino acids. CDR3 sequence (DNA): TGTGCCGCCAGCAGTTTATCAGGACTGCACAGCCGCTCCTACAATGAGCAGTTCTTC. Residues: CAASSLSGLHSRSYNEQFF.

J is TRBJ2-7 and V is TRBV29-1, with no clear D. The ends were cut back, 7 bases at V and 0 bases at J, with 13 bases in the middle. CDR1 and CDR2 (germline): SQVTM, ANQGSEA. CDR3 length: 13 amino acids. This chain's CDR3 is CSAKDTPSYEQYF. CDR3 nucleotides: TGCAGCGCCAAAGACACCCCCTCCTACGAGCAGTACTTC.

This clonotype was detected only a few times. The J gene is TRBJ2-7, the V gene TRBV7-8; 11 bases are a match to TRBD2. There are 16 residues in the CDR3. Unmatched junction bases numbered 7, after V lost 4 bases and J lost 2 bases. Germline lookup yields CDR1 SGHVS and CDR2 FQNEAQ. Here the CDR3 reads CASSSRTSGRTYEQYF. The CDR3 region has the DNA TGTGCCAGCAGCTCCAGAACTAGCGGGAGAACCTACGAGCAGTACTTC.

The chain recombines TRBV7-9 with TRBJ2-5; TRBD1 matches 7 bases. CDR3 size: 16 residues. V trimming: 5 bases; J trimming: 11 bases; junction bases outside the gene matches: 20. Germline V CDR1 and CDR2: SEHNR, FQNEAQ (reference sequence). The CDR3 is CASSPAGTVHYNEQYF. The CDR3 DNA follows: TGTGCCAGCAGCCCCGCCGGGACAGTTCACTACAATGAGCAGTACTTC.